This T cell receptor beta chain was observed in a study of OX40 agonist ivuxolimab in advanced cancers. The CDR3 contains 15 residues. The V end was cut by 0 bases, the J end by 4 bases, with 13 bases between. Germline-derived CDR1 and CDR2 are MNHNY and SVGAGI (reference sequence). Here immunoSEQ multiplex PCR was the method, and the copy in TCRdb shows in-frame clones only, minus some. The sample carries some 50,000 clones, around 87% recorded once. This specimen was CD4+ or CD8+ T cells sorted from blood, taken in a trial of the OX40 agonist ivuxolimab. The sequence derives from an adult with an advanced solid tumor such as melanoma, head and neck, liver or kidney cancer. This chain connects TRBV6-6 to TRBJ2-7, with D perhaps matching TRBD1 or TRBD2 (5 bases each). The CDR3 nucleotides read TGTGCCAGCAGTTACTCATCTGGGGCGGGTTACGAGCAGTACGTC. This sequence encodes CASSYSSGAGYEQYV.